Reported below is one T cell receptor beta chain. Antigen specificity is unknown. This specimen belongs to a study of cytomegalovirus exposure and HLA in healthy donors. Germline V CDR1 and CDR2: SGHRS, YFSETQ. J gave up 4 bases and V 4 bases, and 5 bases lay outside the gene matches. The CDR3 consists of 15 residues. Samples came from healthy bone marrow donors. Donors counted as nominally healthy when sampled, yet unrecorded immune exposures were likely. Points from the study as a whole: With high specificity and sensitivity, the classifier reportedly diagnosed cytomegalovirus status. A prior analysis recorded that most TCR beta V segments were productive about 87% or about 30% of the time.

PCR amplification relied on 60 Vbeta primers (plus 13 Jbeta primers). Here immunoSEQ multiplex PCR was the method, and the copy in TCRdb shows in-frame clones only, minus some. The sample shows some 180,000 clones, around 83% of them seen only once. This clonotype was obtained from a man in his forties in good health and CMV-seropositive. Sample: PBMCs. The rearrangement links TRBV5-1 to TRBJ1-5, with TRBD1 matching over 10 bases. This chain's CDR3 is CASSPVGQGNQPQHF. DNA for the CDR3: TGCGCCAGCAGCCCCGTGGGACAGGGGAATCAGCCCCAGCATTTT.